The 13 T cell receptor beta chains below come from one sample, sequenced in a study of beta chain features in type 1 diabetes. Study-wide points: TCRB CDR3 length was moderately but significantly reduced in all four CD4+ subsets of Type 1 diabetes patients.

These TCRs' antigens remain unknown. Every bit of the isolated RNA underwent reverse transcription, so sequencing read expressed TCRB transcripts. TCRdb's table, derived via immunoSEQ multiplex PCR, lists solely in-frame clones and lacks some. The data contain 500,000 to 850,000 clones, roughly an eighth of them singletons. What was sequenced was naive CD4+ T cells from blood. These receptors were obtained from a man aged 18 to 29 with type 1 diabetes.

Details on this clone: Mismatch with germline at one junction end may stem from a read error. The V and J genes are TRBV30 and TRBJ2-7; 11 bases line up with TRBD2. Germline CDR1 reads GTSNPN; CDR2 reads SVGIG (reference sequence). The CDR3 loop spans 11 amino acids. CDR3: CAWSAGTSGNF. In DNA, the CDR3 is TGTGCCTGGAGTGCCGGGACTAGCGGAAACTTC.

This chain joins TRBV4-1 and TRBJ2-5; unclear D gene. Trimming stripped 0 bases from V and 7 bases from J, with 9 bases between. The CDR3 loop spans 13 amino acids. The germline V gene has CDR1 MGHRA and CDR2 YSYEKL. CDR3 protein: CASSQDQPGTQYF. Written as DNA, the CDR3 is TGCGCCAGCAGCCAAGATCAACCCGGGACCCAGTACTTC.

The rearrangement links TRBV9 to TRBJ2-2; tentative D call: TRBD1 (5 bases). Germline lookup yields CDR1 SGDLS and CDR2 YYNGEE. The CDR3 runs 12 residues. Trimming left V 4 bases short and J 10 bases short, with 11 bases between. The CDR3 bases are TGTGCCAGCAGCTCCAGGGAAGAGGAGCTGTTTTTT. Residues: CASSSREEELFF.

This clone has just a few counts. The chain employs TRBV11-1 and TRBJ2-1; 8 nucleotides match TRBD2. The junction had 11 bases not matched to a gene; V was cut back by 1 base and J by 9 bases. CDR1 is SGHAT and CDR2 is FQDESV in the germline V gene (reference sequence). The CDR3 spans 16 residues. CDR3 in DNA: TGTGCCAGCAGCTTAGTCTGGGGCGGGGGGCGAGGTGAGCAGTTCTTC. The encoded protein is CASSLVWGGGRGEQFF.

V usage is TRBV10-3 and J usage is TRBJ2-3; D not resolved. This CDR3 spans 14 amino acids. Trimming took off 3 bases at V and 1 base at J, with 8 bases between the two ends. Looked up from germline, CDR1 is ENHRY and CDR2 is SYGVKD. CDR3 DNA sequence: TGTGCCATCAGTGAAAAAAGAGGCACAGATACGCAGTATTTT. Translating gives CAISEKRGTDTQYF.

This clone was recorded a few times. The genes are TRBV25-1 and TRBJ2-3, with D unclear. Germline V gene lookup returns CDR1 MGHDK and CDR2 SYGVNS. The CDR3 is 16 amino acids. V was shortened by 8 bases and J by 2 bases, with 20 bases between the two germline ends. The CDR3 is CASAAAVVDPTDTQYF. In nucleotides, the CDR3 is TGTGCCAGCGCGGCTGCTGTAGTAGACCCCACAGATACGCAGTATTTT.

This clone was seen a few times. The CDR3 loop reads CASRKSSGVNEQFF. Written as DNA, the CDR3 is TGTGCCAGCAGAAAGTCTAGCGGGGTCAATGAGCAGTTCTTC. The chain combines TRBV28 with TRBJ2-1, with 9 bases identical to TRBD2. From germline, CDR1 is MDHEN and CDR2 SYDVKM. Trimming removed 6 bases from V and 6 bases from J; junction bases left unmatched: 6. This CDR3 has 14 residues.

The genes are TRBV7-2 and TRBJ2-4; TRBD1 might be the D (7 bases). The ends were cut back, 4 bases at V and 5 bases at J, with 12 bases in the middle. CDR1 is SGHTA and CDR2 is FQGNSA in the germline V gene. The CDR3 loop spans 14 amino acids. CDR3: CASSSQGRQNIQYF. The CDR3 DNA follows: TGTGCCAGCAGCTCACAGGGGAGGCAAAACATTCAGTACTTC.

The V call is TRBV6-1, the J call TRBJ2-3; D may match TRBD1 or TRBD2 (5 bases each). Trimming took 7 bases from V and 0 from J, leaving 11 bases between them. The length of the CDR3 is 14 residues. Germline CDR1 and CDR2: MNHNS and SASEGT. The CDR3 region is CASTWGRSTDTQYF. Here the CDR3 DNA reads TGTGCCAGCACCTGGGGACGGAGCACAGATACGCAGTATTTT.

Only a few counts were recorded for this clone. The J gene is TRBJ2-7, the V gene TRBV9; D remains ambiguous. V dropped 3 bases and J dropped 0 bases, with 10 bases sitting between them. The CDR3 covers 14 residues. In germline, CDR1 is SGDLS, CDR2 YYNGEE. The CDR3 bases are TGTGCCAGCAGCGCCAGGCACAGCTCCTACGAGCAGTACTTC. Translation: CASSARHSSYEQYF.

The rearrangement links TRBV9 to TRBJ2-3; weak D call: TRBD2 (6 bases). Trimming cost V 3 bases and J 2 bases, with 10 bases left between them. Germline V lookup: CDR1 SGDLS, CDR2 YYNGEE. The CDR3 runs to 14 residues. The CDR3 bases are TGTGCCAGCAGCGCGGGACTGACCACAGATACGCAGTATTTT. It yields the protein CASSAGLTTDTQYF.

This clone was observed a few times. Other DNA sequences within the sample encode an identical CDR3. This rearrangement joins TRBV7-2 to TRBJ1-5; TRBD1 agrees at 8 bases. The ends lost 4 bases at V and 2 bases at J; junction bases unmatched: 1. This CDR3 has 14 amino acids. CDR1 is SGHTA and CDR2 is FQGNSA in the germline V gene. The CDR3 DNA reads TGTGCCAGCAGCTCGACAGGGGGCAATCAGCCCCAGCATTTT. Protein sequence: CASSSTGGNQPQHF. Based on the CDR3 plus reference TRBV7-2 and TRBJ1-5, the full variable domain is GAGVSQSPSNKVTEKGKDVELRCDPISGHTALYWYRQSLGQGLEFLIYFQGNSAPDKSGLPSDRFSAERTGGSVSTLTIQRTQQEDSAVYLCASSSTGGNQPQHFGDGTRLSIL.

This clone was detected a few times. V and J are TRBV7-2 and TRBJ1-6, with a weak D call TRBD1 (6 bases). Trimming left V 1 base short and J 9 bases short, with 19 bases between. CDR3 length: 17 residues. Germline V CDR1 and CDR2: SGHTA, FQGNSA. CDR3 loop: CASSLGFQGGGISPLHF. The CDR3 nucleotides are TGTGCCAGCAGCTTAGGGTTCCAGGGAGGGGGTATTTCACCCCTCCACTTT.